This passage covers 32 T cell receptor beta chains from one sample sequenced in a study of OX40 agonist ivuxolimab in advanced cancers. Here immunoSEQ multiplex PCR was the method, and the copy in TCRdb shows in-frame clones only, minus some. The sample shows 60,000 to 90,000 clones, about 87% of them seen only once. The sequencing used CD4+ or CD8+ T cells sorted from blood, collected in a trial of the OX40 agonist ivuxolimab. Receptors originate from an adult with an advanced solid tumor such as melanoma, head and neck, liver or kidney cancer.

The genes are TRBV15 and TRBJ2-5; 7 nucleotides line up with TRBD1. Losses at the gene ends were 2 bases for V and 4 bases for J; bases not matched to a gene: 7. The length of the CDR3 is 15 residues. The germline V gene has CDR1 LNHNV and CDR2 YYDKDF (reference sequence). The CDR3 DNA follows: TGTGCCACCAGCAGACCTACAGGGGATCGAGAGACCCAGTACTTC. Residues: CATSRPTGDRETQYF. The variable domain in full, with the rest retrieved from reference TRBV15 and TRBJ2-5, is DAMVIQNPRYQVTQFGKPVTLSCSQTLNHNVMYWYQQKSSQAPKLLFHYYDKDFNNEADTPDNFQSRRPNTSFCFLDIRSPGLGDTAMYLCATSRPTGDRETQYFGPGTRLLVL.

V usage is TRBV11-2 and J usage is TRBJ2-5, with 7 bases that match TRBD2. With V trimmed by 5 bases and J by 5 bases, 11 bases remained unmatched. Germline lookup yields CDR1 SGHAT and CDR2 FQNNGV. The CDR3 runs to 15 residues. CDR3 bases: TGTGCCAGCAGCCCTTCGACTAGCTCTATGGAGACCCAGTACTTC. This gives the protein CASSPSTSSMETQYF.

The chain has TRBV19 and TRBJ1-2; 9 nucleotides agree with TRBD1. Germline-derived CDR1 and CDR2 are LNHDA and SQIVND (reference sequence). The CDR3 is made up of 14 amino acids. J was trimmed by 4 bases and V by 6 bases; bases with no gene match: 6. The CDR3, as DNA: TGTGCCAGTAGGGGGACAGGGAGGAGCTATGGCTACACCTTC. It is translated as CASRGTGRSYGYTF.

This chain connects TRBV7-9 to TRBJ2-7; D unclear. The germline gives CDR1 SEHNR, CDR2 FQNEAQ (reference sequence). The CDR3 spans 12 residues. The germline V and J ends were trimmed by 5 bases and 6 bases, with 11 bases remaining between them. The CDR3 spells CASSMTISEQYF. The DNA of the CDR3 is TGTGCCAGCAGCATGACAATTTCCGAGCAGTACTTC.

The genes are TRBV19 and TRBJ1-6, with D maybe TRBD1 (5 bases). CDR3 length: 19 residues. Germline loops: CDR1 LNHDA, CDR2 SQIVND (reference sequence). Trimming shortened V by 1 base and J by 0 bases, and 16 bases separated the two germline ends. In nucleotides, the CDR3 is TGTGCCAGTAGTATAGGCCTCGCAGGGATTCCCTCCTATAATTCACCCCTCCACTTT. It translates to CASSIGLAGIPSYNSPLHF. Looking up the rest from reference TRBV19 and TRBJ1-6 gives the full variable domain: DGGITQSPKYLFRKEGQNVTLSCEQNLNHDAMYWYRQDPGQGLRLIYYSQIVNDFQKGDIAEGYSVSREKKESFPLTVTSAQKNPTAFYLCASSIGLAGIPSYNSPLHFGNGTRLTVT.

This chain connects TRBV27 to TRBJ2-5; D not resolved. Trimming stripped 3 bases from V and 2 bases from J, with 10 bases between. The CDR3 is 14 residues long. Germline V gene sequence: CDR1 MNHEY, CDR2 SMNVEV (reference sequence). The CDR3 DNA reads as TGTGCCAGCAGTTTCGTGGCGGATCAAGAGACCCAGTACTTC. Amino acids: CASSFVADQETQYF.

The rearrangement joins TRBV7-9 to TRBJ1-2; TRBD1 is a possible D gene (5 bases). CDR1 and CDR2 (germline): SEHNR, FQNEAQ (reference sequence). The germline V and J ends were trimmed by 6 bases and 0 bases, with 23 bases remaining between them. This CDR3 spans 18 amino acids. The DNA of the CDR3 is TGTGCCAGCAGACCAGCCAAGACAGATCCGGGGACTAACTATGGCTACACCTTC. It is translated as CASRPAKTDPGTNYGYTF.

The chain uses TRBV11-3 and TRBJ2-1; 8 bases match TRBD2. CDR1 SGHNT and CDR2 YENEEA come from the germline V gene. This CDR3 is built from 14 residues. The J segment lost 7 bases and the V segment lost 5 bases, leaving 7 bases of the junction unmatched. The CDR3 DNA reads TGTGCCAGCAGCGCCGGGACTAGGGGTAATGAGCAGTTCTTC. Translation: CASSAGTRGNEQFF.

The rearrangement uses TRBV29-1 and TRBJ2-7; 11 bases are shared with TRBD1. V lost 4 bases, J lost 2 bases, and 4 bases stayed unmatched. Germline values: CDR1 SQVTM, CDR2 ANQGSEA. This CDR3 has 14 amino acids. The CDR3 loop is CSVVGQGAAYEQYF. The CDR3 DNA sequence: TGCAGCGTTGTTGGACAGGGGGCGGCCTACGAGCAGTACTTC.

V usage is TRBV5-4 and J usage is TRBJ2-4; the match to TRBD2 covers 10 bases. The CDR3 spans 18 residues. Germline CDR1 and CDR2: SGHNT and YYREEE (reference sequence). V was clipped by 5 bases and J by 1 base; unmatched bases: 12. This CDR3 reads CASRTGTSDGGAKNIQYF. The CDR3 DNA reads TGTGCCAGCAGAACCGGGACTAGCGACGGCGGGGCCAAAAACATTCAGTACTTC.

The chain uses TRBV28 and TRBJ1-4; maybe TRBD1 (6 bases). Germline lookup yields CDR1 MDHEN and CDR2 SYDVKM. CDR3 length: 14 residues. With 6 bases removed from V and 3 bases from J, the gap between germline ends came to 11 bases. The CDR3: CASSRGQANEKLFF. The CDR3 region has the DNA TGTGCCAGCAGCCGGGGACAAGCTAATGAAAAACTGTTTTTT.

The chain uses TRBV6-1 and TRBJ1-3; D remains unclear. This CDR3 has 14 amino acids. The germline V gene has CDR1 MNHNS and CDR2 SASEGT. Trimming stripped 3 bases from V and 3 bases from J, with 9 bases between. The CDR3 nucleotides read TGTGCCAGCAGTGAGGGCGTAGGTGGAAACACCATATATTTT. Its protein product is CASSEGVGGNTIYF.

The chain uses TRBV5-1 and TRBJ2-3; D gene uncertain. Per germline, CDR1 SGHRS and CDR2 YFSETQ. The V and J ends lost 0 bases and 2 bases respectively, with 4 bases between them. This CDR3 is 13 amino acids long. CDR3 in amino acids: CASSLGDTDTQYF. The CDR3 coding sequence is TGCGCCAGCAGCTTGGGGGACACAGATACGCAGTATTTT. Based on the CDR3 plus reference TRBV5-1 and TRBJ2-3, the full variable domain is KAGVTQTPRYLIKTRGQQVTLSCSPISGHRSVSWYQQTPGQGLQFLFEYFSETQRNKGNFPGRFSGRQFSNSRSEMNVSTLELGDSALYLCASSLGDTDTQYFGPGTRLTVL.

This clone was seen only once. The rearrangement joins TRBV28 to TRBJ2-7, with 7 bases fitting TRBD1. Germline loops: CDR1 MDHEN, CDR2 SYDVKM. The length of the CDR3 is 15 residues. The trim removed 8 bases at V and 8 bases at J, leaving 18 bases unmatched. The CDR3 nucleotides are TGTGCCAGCTTATCTCCAGGGGGTGTGGTAGAGAAGCAGTACTTC. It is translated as CASLSPGGVVEKQYF.

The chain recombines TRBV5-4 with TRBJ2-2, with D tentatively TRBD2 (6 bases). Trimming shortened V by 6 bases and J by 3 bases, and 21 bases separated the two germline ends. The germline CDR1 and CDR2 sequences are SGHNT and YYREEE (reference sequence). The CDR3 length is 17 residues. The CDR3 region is CASTSLSREGYTGELFF. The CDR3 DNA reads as TGTGCCAGCACCTCCCTCTCGCGGGAAGGGTACACCGGGGAGCTGTTTTTT.

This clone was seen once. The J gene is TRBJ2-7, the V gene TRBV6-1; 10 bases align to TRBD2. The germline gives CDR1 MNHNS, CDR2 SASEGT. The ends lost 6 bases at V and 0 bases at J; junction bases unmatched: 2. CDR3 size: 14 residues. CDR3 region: CASRRLAGSYEQYF. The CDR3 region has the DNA TGTGCCAGCAGGAGACTAGCGGGCTCCTACGAGCAGTACTTC.

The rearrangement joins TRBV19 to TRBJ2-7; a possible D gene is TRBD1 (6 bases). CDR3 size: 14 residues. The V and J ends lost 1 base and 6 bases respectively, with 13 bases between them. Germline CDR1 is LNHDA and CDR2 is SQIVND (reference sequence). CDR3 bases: TGTGCCAGTAGTATAGTAACAGGGACGGGCGAGCAGTACTTC. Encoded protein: CASSIVTGTGEQYF. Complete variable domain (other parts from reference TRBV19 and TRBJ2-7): DGGITQSPKYLFRKEGQNVTLSCEQNLNHDAMYWYRQDPGQGLRLIYYSQIVNDFQKGDIAEGYSVSREKKESFPLTVTSAQKNPTAFYLCASSIVTGTGEQYFGPGTRLTVT.

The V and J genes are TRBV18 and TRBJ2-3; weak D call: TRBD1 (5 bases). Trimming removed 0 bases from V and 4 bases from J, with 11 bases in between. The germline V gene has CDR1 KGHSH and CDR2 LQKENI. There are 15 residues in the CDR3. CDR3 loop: CASSPPLQGSDTQYF. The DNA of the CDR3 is TGTGCCAGCTCACCACCTCTCCAGGGTTCAGATACGCAGTATTTT.

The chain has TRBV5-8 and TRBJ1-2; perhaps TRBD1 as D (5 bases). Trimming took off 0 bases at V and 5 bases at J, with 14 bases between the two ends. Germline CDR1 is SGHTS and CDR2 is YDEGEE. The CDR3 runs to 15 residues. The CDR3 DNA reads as TGTGCCAGCAGCTTGGGTCCCGGGGGTTTATATGGCTACACCTTC. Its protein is CASSLGPGGLYGYTF.

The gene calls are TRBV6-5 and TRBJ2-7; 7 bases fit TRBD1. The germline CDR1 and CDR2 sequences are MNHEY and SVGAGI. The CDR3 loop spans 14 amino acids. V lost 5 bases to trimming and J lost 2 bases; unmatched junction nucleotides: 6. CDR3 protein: CASSTDRATYEQYF. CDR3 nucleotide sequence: TGTGCCAGCAGTACAGACAGGGCCACCTACGAGCAGTACTTC.

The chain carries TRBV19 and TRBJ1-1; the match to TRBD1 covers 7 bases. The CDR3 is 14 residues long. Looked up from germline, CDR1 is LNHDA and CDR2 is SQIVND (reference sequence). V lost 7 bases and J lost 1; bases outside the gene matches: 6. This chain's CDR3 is CASNGDRPNTEAFF. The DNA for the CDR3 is TGTGCCAGTAACGGGGACAGACCGAACACTGAAGCTTTCTTT.

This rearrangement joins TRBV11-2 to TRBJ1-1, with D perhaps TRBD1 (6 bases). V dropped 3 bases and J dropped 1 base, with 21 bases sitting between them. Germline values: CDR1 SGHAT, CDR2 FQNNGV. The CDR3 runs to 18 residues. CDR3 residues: CASSLLRARGMKNTEAFF. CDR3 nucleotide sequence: TGTGCCAGCAGCTTGCTCCGGGCCAGGGGCATGAAGAACACTGAAGCTTTCTTT.

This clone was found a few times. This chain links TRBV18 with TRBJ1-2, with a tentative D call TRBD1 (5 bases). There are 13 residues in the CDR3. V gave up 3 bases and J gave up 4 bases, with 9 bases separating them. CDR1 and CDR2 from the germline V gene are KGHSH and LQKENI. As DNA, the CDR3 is TGTGCCAGCTCACCCGGACACCTCTATGGCTACACCTTC. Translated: CASSPGHLYGYTF.

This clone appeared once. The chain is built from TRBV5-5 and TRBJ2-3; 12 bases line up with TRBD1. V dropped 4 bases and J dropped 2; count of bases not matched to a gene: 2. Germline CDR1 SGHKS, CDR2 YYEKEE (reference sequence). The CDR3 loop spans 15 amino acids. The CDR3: CASSRGQGATDTQYF. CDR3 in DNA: TGTGCCAGCAGCCGGGGACAGGGGGCCACAGATACGCAGTATTTT. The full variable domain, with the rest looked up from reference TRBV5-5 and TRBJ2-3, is DAGVTQSPTHLIKTRGQQVTLRCSPISGHKSVSWYQQVLGQGPQFIFQYYEKEERGRGNFPDRFSARQFPNYSSELNVNALLLGDSALYLCASSRGQGATDTQYFGPGTRLTVL.

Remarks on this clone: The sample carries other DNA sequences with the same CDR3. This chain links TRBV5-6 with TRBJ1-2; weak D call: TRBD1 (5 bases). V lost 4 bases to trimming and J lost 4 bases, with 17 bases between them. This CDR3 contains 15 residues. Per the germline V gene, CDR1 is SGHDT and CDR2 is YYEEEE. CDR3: CASSRAAGTIYGYTF. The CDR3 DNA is TGTGCCAGCAGCCGGGCGGCGGGGACTATCTATGGCTACACCTTC. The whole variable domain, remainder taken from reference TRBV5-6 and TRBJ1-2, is DAGVTQSPTHLIKTRGQQVTLRCSPKSGHDTVSWYQQALGQGPQFIFQYYEEEERQRGNFPDRFSGHQFPNYSSELNVNALLLGDSALYLCASSRAAGTIYGYTFGSGTRLTVV.

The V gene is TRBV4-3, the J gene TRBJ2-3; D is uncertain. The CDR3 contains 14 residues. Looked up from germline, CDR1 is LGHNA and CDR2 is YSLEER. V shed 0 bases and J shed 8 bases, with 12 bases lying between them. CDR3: CASSQDSSLSTQYF. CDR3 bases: TGCGCCAGCAGCCAAGATAGTTCGCTGAGTACGCAGTATTTT.

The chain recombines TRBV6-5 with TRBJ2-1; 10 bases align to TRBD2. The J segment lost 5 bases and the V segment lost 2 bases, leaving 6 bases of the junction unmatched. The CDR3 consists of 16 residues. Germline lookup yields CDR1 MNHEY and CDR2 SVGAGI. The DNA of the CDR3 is TGTGCCAGCAGTTACAGGACTAGCGGAGCCGACAATGAGCAGTTCTTC. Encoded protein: CASSYRTSGADNEQFF.

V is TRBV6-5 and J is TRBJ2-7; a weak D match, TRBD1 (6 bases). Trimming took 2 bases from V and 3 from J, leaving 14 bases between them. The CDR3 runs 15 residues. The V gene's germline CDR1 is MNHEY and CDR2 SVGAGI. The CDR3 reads CASSYGAGDGYEQYF. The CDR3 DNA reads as TGTGCCAGCAGTTACGGGGCAGGGGACGGCTACGAGCAGTACTTC.

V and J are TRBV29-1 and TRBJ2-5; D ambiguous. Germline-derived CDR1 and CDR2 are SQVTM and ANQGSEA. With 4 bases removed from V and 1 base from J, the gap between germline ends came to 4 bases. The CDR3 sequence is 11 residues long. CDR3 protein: CSVGVQETQYF. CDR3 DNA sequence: TGCAGCGTTGGGGTCCAAGAGACCCAGTACTTC.

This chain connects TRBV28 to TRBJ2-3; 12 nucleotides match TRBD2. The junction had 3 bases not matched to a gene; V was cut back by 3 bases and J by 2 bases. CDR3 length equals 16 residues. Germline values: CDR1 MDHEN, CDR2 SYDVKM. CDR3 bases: TGTGCCAGCAGTTTCCCTAGCGGGGGGGCCACAGATACGCAGTATTTT. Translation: CASSFPSGGATDTQYF.

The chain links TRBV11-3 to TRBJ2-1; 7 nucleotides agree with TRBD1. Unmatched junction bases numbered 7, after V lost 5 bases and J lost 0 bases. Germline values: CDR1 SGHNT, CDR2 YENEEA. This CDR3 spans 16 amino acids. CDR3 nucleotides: TGTGCCAGCAGCCACACAGGGGACCTCTCCTACAATGAGCAGTTCTTC. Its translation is CASSHTGDLSYNEQFF. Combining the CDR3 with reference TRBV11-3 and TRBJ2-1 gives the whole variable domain EAGVVQSPRYKIIEKKQPVAFWCNPISGHNTLYWYLQNLGQGPELLIRYENEEAVDDSQLPKDRFSAERLKGVDSTLKIQPAELGDSAVYLCASSHTGDLSYNEQFFGPGTRLTVL.

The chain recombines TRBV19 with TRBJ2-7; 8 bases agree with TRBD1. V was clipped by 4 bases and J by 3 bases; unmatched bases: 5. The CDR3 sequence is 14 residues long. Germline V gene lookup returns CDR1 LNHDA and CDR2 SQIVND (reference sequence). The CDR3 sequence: CASSTSTGGYEQYF. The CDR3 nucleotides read TGTGCCAGTAGTACATCAACAGGGGGCTACGAGCAGTACTTC. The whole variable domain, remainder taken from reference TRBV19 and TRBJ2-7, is DGGITQSPKYLFRKEGQNVTLSCEQNLNHDAMYWYRQDPGQGLRLIYYSQIVNDFQKGDIAEGYSVSREKKESFPLTVTSAQKNPTAFYLCASSTSTGGYEQYFGPGTRLTVT.